This T cell receptor (beta chain) was captured by sequencing in a study of OX40 agonist ivuxolimab in advanced cancers. For the study at large: Aged about 23 to 80 with a mean of around 60 years, they were almost 85% male. Two patients with cutaneous melanoma and one with hepatocellular carcinoma, three in total, showed partial responses. Whole-study results and caveats: With doses of 0.1 to 3.0 mg/kg, CD4+ and CD8+ blood T cells had undergone clonal expansion by week 6.

Notes on this clone: Its antigen remains unknown.

The CDR3 spans 13 residues. V shed 4 bases and J shed 1 base, with 8 bases lying between them. Germline lookup yields CDR1 MNHEY and CDR2 SVGAGI. Libraries were prepared by immunoSEQ multiplex PCR; TCRdb keeps only in-frame clonotypes and omits some of them. The table includes about 80,000 clones, around 87% detected once. This TCR was sampled from an adult with an advanced solid tumor such as melanoma, head and neck, liver or kidney cancer. The sequenced sample was CD4+ or CD8+ T cells sorted from blood, obtained in a trial of the OX40 agonist ivuxolimab. The chain couples TRBV6-5 to TRBJ2-7; no reliable D call. The CDR3 DNA follows: TGTGCCAGCAGTTTCACCCCTTCCTACGAGCAGTACTTC. Translated: CASSFTPSYEQYF.